The source of this T cell receptor (beta chain) is a study of blood T cells in healthy people across ages. A sample-barcoded 5' primer and a J-beta primer mix were used in a second PCR of about 6 to 11 cycles. TCRdb independently ran MiXCR on the 5' RACE reads; one entry per CDR3 protein. The table includes about 800,000 distinct CDR3 sequences, about 25% detected once. The individuals who served as donors were healthy Caucasians living in Russia, aged roughly 6 to 90. Isolation of PBMCs gave at least 7 million cells per sample. The germline V gene encodes CDR1 MNHEY and CDR2 SVGEGT. Trimming took 2 bases from V and 6 from J, leaving 8 bases between them. CDR3 length: 13 amino acids. In addition, the sample was reused for a study of T cells of mothers and their children. From that report: Versus unrelated pairs, overlap was slightly higher in related mother-child pairs, without reaching significance. It was observed that no persistent microchimeric T cell clones could be detected.

The chain employs TRBV6-2 or TRBV6-3 and TRBJ2-4, with D possibly TRBD1 on 5 matching bases. Sample: blood. The sequence was collected from a boy between 10 and 17 years old in good health. CDR3 residues: CASSYRGGNIQYF. Here the CDR3 DNA reads TGTGCCAGCAGTTACAGGGGTGGAAACATTCAGTACTTC.